This T cell receptor (beta chain) derives from a study of T cell responses to AZD1222 COVID-19 vaccine (dated by TCRdb to about 2021). In the study overall: A total of around 240 trial participants underwent TCR sequencing, of whom 200 to 220 received two doses of AZD1222 and some 26 received two doses of the MenACWY control vaccine. Trial participants were enrolled into age subgroups of 18-55, 56-69 and 70-plus years, which contained approximately 150, 28 and 58 TCR-sequenced participants, respectively.

The germline V gene (reference sequence) specifies SGHNT as CDR1 and YYREEE as CDR2. V is pared back by 5 bases and J by 3 bases, with 18 bases lying between the germline termini. Inclusive of the bounding cysteine and phenylalanine, the CDR3 is 15 residues long. Only CDR3 DNA remains: 45 bases, in frame from the first base. Points on this clone: Its target antigen remains unknown. It has no much larger one-base neighbor in the sample; base qualities were not kept.

In the paper's terms, the time point label means: about 28 days (+/-7) after the second vaccine dose. AZD1222 recipients given second doses at about 4 weeks or at about 12 weeks were pooled, since spike-specific TCR depth and breadth were not found to differ between the two schedules. Samples from vaccinated people were obtained from the UK trials COV001 and COV002, which included a single-blind randomized controlled phase 2/3 trial of AZD1222 (ChAdOx1 nCoV-19) in healthy adults. For TCRbeta chain sequencing, PBMC samples were collected from trial participants at day 0 and at day 28 after the second dose. The CDR3 regions of human TCRbeta chains were analyzed by immunosequencing. The original methods were these. Repertoire TCRs were matched against a reference library of SARS-CoV-2-specific TCRs generated with the MIRA antigen-specificity platform. Breadth meant the fraction of unique TCRs that were SARS-CoV-2-associated, whereas depth meant the fraction of total T cells that were SARS-CoV-2-associated. Using the MIRA data, each spike-specific TCR was assigned both to the spike region to which the TCR was reactive and to a CD4 or CD8 class. Log10-transformed breadth and depth values were compared by one-way ANOVA with Sidak's multiple comparisons tests. TCRdb re-hosts the immuneACCESS table, in-frame sequences only. Its copies lack some clones; in the studies checked, an unresolved V gene accounts for under half of them, and the cause for the rest is not known. The V and J calls and the clone size are those of that table, but D and trimming were determined from the DNA. The sample has about 120,000 clones on record, roughly 90% of them singletons. The ten largest clones add up to roughly 7% of the sample.

Results the study describes overall, beyond this receptor: Most participants were white British and females outnumbered males, and the authors suggested that clonal diversity may have been underestimated. Reportedly, close to half of the unique spike-specific TCRs recognized epitopes lying outside the regions that are mutated in the B.1.351 and B.1.1.7 variants. After two AZD1222 doses, both the breadth and the depth of spike-specific TCRs were significantly higher than at day 0 and than in MenACWY recipients. Because no day 14 peak-response samples were available, repertoires were characterized only after the peak T cell response. The 56-69-year group was small, and its depth increase did not reach significance, likely because of low power. Only five to seven AZD1222 recipients were SARS-CoV-2 seropositive at baseline, limiting conclusions about previously exposed vaccinees. CD4 TCRs associated with the vaccine covered the entire spike protein, and the dominant responses were in regions 160-218 and 743-854.

The sequence came from an adult who received the AZD1222 COVID-19 vaccine. This material consisted of peripheral blood, taken 28 days after the second AZD1222 dose. The rearrangement combines TRBV5-4 with TRBJ2-7; TRBD2 could be the D gene, as 6 bases match. CDR3 loop: CASSPGAGTIYEQYF. The nucleotide sequence is given as TGTGCCAGCAGTCCTGGGGCGGGAACCATCTACGAGCAGTACTTC.